This TCR beta chain was documented in a study of blood T cell repertoires in COVID-19 (dated by TCRdb to 2019 to 2021). Some background on the complete study: Samples covering the acute and convalescent phases of COVID-19 were provided by collaborators in the United States, Italy and Spain. The material from the prospective study consisted of cDNA or gDNA derived from T cells, B-cell-depleted T cells, or PBMCs. Subjects who had been exposed to COVID-19, were actively infected with it, or had recovered from it provided the deeply sampled blood TCRbeta repertoires that made up the dataset. The repertoires were released in a freely available public database intended as a resource for research on the immune response to SARS-CoV-2. The samples were drawn from two sources: the first 160 participants of the ongoing ImmuneRACE study, and 1,254 subjects contributed by 6 global collaborators. Sample metadata almost always included a de-identified subject ID, COVID-19 status, age in years and sex. Where available, HLA class I and class II types were obtained from metadata supplied by the sample provider rather than from assay-based typing. Paper-wide results and their limitations: The quantity of clinical and demographic metadata differed by source and by participant and was supplied without curation.

In this sample, this clone turned up a few times. The specificity of this receptor is unknown. No much larger clone is present one base from it, and per-base qualities are unavailable. One collaborating source in Seattle enrolled patients while the patients were actively infected and followed the patients over time throughout the course of disease. The collaborating institutions used their own protocols to collect whole blood in K2EDTA tubes. For TCRbeta analysis, collaborator samples were shipped as frozen whole blood, as isolated PBMCs, or as DNA extracted from either sample type. The immunoSEQ Assay, a bias-controlled multiplex PCR, was used to amplify TCRbeta CDR3 regions from genomic DNA. In the authors' own workflow: The number of nucleated cells in each sample was estimated from the amplification of reference gene primers within the assay. Sequence reads were collapsed and filtered to measure the absolute abundance of every unique TCRbeta CDR3 rearrangement. For each sample, productive Simpson clonality was calculated by taking the square root of Simpson's diversity index across productive rearrangements. TCRdb obtained this table from immuneACCESS and retained in-frame rearrangements with V and J assigned. These tables miss some clones; where compared with another copy, unresolved V genes account for less than half of the shortfall, and the remainder is unexplained. The V and J calls and clone size are taken from that table; D and trimming were inferred from the DNA. The sample table lists 150,000 to 200,000 clones, roughly nine tenths of them with a count of one. In total, the top ten clones hold roughly 9.7% of the sample.

Taken from the germline V gene (reference sequence), the CDR1 and CDR2 loops are LNHDA and SQIVND. The CDR3 goes from the cysteine to the phenylalanine over 14 residues. Of all the DNA, just the CDR3 is kept, 42 bases in frame from base 1. Relative to germline, V is 7 bases shorter and J is 1 base shorter, with 11 bases between their ends. This chain joins TRBV19 to TRBJ1-5, with the D gene not clear enough to name. The sample was peripheral blood. The receptor comes from a woman in her fifties or sixties with COVID-19, enrolled during active disease. For the CDR3, the sequence is CASNRDYSNQPQHF. The nucleotide sequence reads TGTGCCAGTAACCGCGATTACAGCAATCAGCCCCAGCATTTT.